These 20 T cell receptor beta chains were sequenced from one sample in a study of cytomegalovirus exposure and HLA in healthy donors. Amplification used 60 Vbeta primers and 13 Jbeta primers. Clones were sequenced by immunoSEQ multiplex PCR, and TCRdb holds only the in-frame ones, with some missing. The sample holds 95,000 to 150,000 clones, 76% seen once. The material sequenced was PBMCs. These receptors all stem from a man in his forties or fifties in good health and CMV-seronegative.

The CDR3 bases are TGTGCCAGTAGGGACAGGGGGTACGACGAGCAGTACGTC. Its translation: CASRDRGYDEQYV. The chain uses TRBV6-6 and TRBJ2-7, with 11 bases lining up with TRBD1. The CDR3 has 13 amino acids. V was clipped by 9 bases and J by 5 bases; unmatched bases: 6. Per the germline V gene, CDR1 is MNHNY and CDR2 is SVGAGI (reference sequence).

V and J are TRBV5-1 and TRBJ2-5, with TRBD2 matching over 12 bases. This CDR3 spans 17 amino acids. Germline values: CDR1 SGHRS, CDR2 YFSETQ. The V gene end was trimmed by 0 bases and the J gene end by 1 base; junction bases not matched to a gene: 4. This chain's CDR3 is CASSLVPLAGGQETQYF. DNA for the CDR3: TGCGCCAGCAGCTTGGTCCCACTAGCGGGGGGCCAAGAGACCCAGTACTTC.

This clone came up once. In DNA form, the CDR3 reads TGTGCCAGTACCTACGGGACAGGCGAACAAGAGACCCAGTACTTC. Amino acids: CASTYGTGEQETQYF. The rearrangement joins TRBV19 to TRBJ2-5, with 8 bases matching TRBD1. V trimming: 7 bases; J trimming: 2 bases; junction bases outside the gene matches: 9. The CDR3 consists of 15 residues. The germline gives CDR1 LNHDA, CDR2 SQIVND (reference sequence).

This chain links TRBV10-1 with TRBJ2-3; D uncertain. Trimming removed 5 bases from V and 4 bases from J, with 16 bases in between. The CDR3 loop spans 15 amino acids. Germline V CDR1 and CDR2: WNHNN, SYGVQD (reference sequence). CDR3 DNA: TGCGCCAGCAGTCCCGACTCCGCGCGGCCAGATACGCAGTATTTT. Protein sequence: CASSPDSARPDTQYF.

V and J are TRBV13 and TRBJ1-2; 8 positions match TRBD1. The ends lost 5 bases at V and 7 bases at J; junction bases unmatched: 9. This CDR3 spans 14 amino acids. Per germline, CDR1 PRHDT and CDR2 FYEKMQ (reference sequence). As DNA, the CDR3 is TGTGCCAGCAGCGTCAGGGGGCGTGATGGTGGCTACACCTTC. It yields the protein CASSVRGRDGGYTF.

DNA for the CDR3: TGTGCCAGCAGCCCCCGTTTGGGACAGGGGGCGCAGGGCGGGGAGCTGTTTTTT. It specifies CASSPRLGQGAQGGELFF. The V call is TRBV9, the J call TRBJ2-2; 12 bases are a match to TRBD1. The CDR3 runs 18 residues. The V and J ends lost 4 bases and 7 bases, in that order; junction bases with no gene match: 14. Germline V lookup: CDR1 SGDLS, CDR2 YYNGEE.

The genes are TRBV10-3 and TRBJ1-1; 10 positions agree with TRBD1. V shed 5 bases, J shed 0 bases, and the junction held 9 bases outside the gene matches. Germline CDR1 ENHRY, CDR2 SYGVKD. This CDR3 comprises 17 residues. CDR3: CAISPGTGALMNTEAFF. DNA of the CDR3: TGTGCCATCAGTCCCGGGACAGGGGCCCTCATGAACACTGAAGCTTTCTTT.

V usage is TRBV19 and J usage is TRBJ1-6; TRBD1 might be the D (6 bases). From germline, CDR1 is LNHDA and CDR2 SQIVND (reference sequence). V was clipped by 5 bases and J by 5 bases, with 13 bases between them. The CDR3 covers 15 residues. CDR3 in DNA: TGTGCCAGTAGTGCCCTATCAGGGGATAATTCACCCCTCCACTTT. This translates into CASSALSGDNSPLHF.

The chain joins TRBV4-1 to TRBJ2-3; tentatively, D is TRBD2 (6 bases). The germline V gene has CDR1 MGHRA and CDR2 YSYEKL. The CDR3 loop spans 17 amino acids. Deletions cut 4 bases from V and 1 base from J, with 18 bases between. CDR3 residues: CASSPKEALAGTDTQYF. CDR3 sequence (DNA): TGCGCCAGCAGCCCGAAAGAAGCATTAGCGGGCACAGATACGCAGTATTTT.

This clone has a handful of counts. This chain uses TRBV7-9 with TRBJ1-5; D not resolved. The CDR3 is made up of 12 amino acids. V was cut by 6 bases and J by 3 bases, with 6 bases left in between. CDR1 and CDR2 from the germline V gene are SEHNR and FQNEAQ (reference sequence). The chain's CDR3 is CASSPDNQPQHF. The CDR3 DNA is TGTGCCAGCAGTCCAGACAATCAGCCCCAGCATTTT.

The chain has TRBV2 and TRBJ1-5, with 7 bases fitting TRBD1. V lost 3 bases to trimming and J lost 2 bases; unmatched junction nucleotides: 4. Germline assignment: CDR1 SNHLY and CDR2 FYNNEI. The CDR3 runs 15 residues. The CDR3 region has the DNA TGTGCCAGCAGTGACAGGACAGGCGGCAATCAGCCCCAGCATTTT. Its protein product is CASSDRTGGNQPQHF.

The gene calls are TRBV6-1 and TRBJ1-5, with D unclear. Trimming left V 3 bases short and J 2 bases short, with 17 bases between. The germline gives CDR1 MNHNS, CDR2 SASEGT. CDR3 length: 17 amino acids. CDR3 in amino acids: CASSDEGADSGNQPQHF. In DNA form, the CDR3 reads TGTGCCAGCAGTGACGAAGGAGCCGATAGCGGCAATCAGCCCCAGCATTTT.

The genes are TRBV7-2 and TRBJ2-3; 7 nucleotides line up with TRBD1. V gave up 5 bases and J gave up 14 bases; unmatched junction bases: 13. Looked up from germline, CDR1 is SGHTA and CDR2 is FQGNSA. The CDR3 runs to 13 residues. DNA for the CDR3: TGTGCCAGCAGCCCGCCCGGGACAGAAAAGCCGTATTTT. Protein product: CASSPPGTEKPYF. Combining the CDR3 with reference TRBV7-2 and TRBJ2-3 gives the whole variable domain GAGVSQSPSNKVTEKGKDVELRCDPISGHTALYWYRQSLGQGLEFLIYFQGNSAPDKSGLPSDRFSAERTGGSVSTLTIQRTQQEDSAVYLCASSPPGTEKPYFGPGTRLTVL.

This chain links TRBV4-2 with TRBJ1-4; TRBD1 matches at 9 bases. This CDR3 has 15 residues. Germline V gene data show CDR1 as LGHNA and CDR2 as YNFKEQ. The ends lost 4 bases at V and 4 bases at J; junction bases unmatched: 4. The CDR3 loop reads CASSRGQGINEKLFF. The DNA of the CDR3 is TGTGCCAGCAGCCGCGGACAGGGGATTAATGAAAAACTGTTTTTT.

This chain uses TRBV10-1 with TRBJ1-2; D not certain. The CDR3 is made up of 10 amino acids. Trimming removed 9 bases from V and 2 bases from J, with 4 bases in between. Germline CDR1 is WNHNN and CDR2 is SYGVQD (reference sequence). CDR3 nucleotide sequence: TGCGCCAGTCAGAACTATGGCTACACCTTC. Its translation is CASQNYGYTF.

This clone has only a few counts. This chain uses TRBV27 with TRBJ2-5, with unresolved D. Germline V lookup: CDR1 MNHEY, CDR2 SMNVEV (reference sequence). The ends were cut back, 3 bases at V and 1 base at J, with 6 bases in the middle. CDR3 size: 13 residues. Written as DNA, the CDR3 is TGTGCCAGCAGTTTGGGCTTCCAAGAGACCCAGTACTTC. It yields the protein CASSLGFQETQYF.

V is TRBV2 and J is TRBJ2-5, with D maybe TRBD1 (8 bases). Trimming took 3 bases from V and 5 from J, leaving 16 bases between them. Germline V gene lookup returns CDR1 SNHLY and CDR2 FYNNEI. The CDR3 length is 15 residues. The CDR3 bases are TGTGCCAGCAGTGAGGGGCACAGGGGGGGTGAGACCCAGTACTTC. Translation: CASSEGHRGGETQYF.

The chain recombines TRBV11-2 with TRBJ1-6; TRBD1 aligns across 7 bases. CDR1 is SGHAT and CDR2 is FQNNGV in the germline V gene. The CDR3 spans 15 residues. The J segment lost 2 bases and the V segment lost 4 bases, leaving 2 bases of the junction unmatched. CDR3 in amino acids: CASSSGTAYNSPLHF. The CDR3, as DNA: TGTGCCAGCAGCTCCGGGACAGCCTATAATTCACCCCTCCACTTT.

The V call is TRBV9, the J call TRBJ2-1; 10 positions match TRBD2. Germline CDR1 SGDLS, CDR2 YYNGEE. V shed 1 base, J shed 8 bases, and the junction held 6 bases outside the gene matches. The CDR3 runs to 15 residues. CDR3 region: CASSVRLAGDDEQFF. CDR3 nucleotide sequence: TGTGCCAGCAGCGTAAGGCTAGCGGGGGACGATGAGCAGTTCTTC. The full variable domain, with the rest looked up from reference TRBV9 and TRBJ2-1, is DSGVTQTPKHLITATGQRVTLRCSPRSGDLSVYWYQQSLDQGLQFLIQYYNGEERAKGNILERFSAQQFPDLHSELNLSSLELGDSALYFCASSVRLAGDDEQFFGPGTRLTVL.

This chain uses TRBV5-1 with TRBJ2-1; TRBD2 matches 9 bases. With V trimmed by 0 bases and J by 7 bases, 8 bases remained unmatched. The CDR3 consists of 16 residues. Germline V CDR1 and CDR2: SGHRS, YFSETQ. CDR3 DNA: TGCGCCAGCAGCTTGGAGGGGCGGGGGGGCATTAATGAGCAGTTCTTC. Translation: CASSLEGRGGINEQFF. The complete variable domain, with remaining parts taken from reference TRBV5-1 and TRBJ2-1, reads KAGVTQTPRYLIKTRGQQVTLSCSPISGHRSVSWYQQTPGQGLQFLFEYFSETQRNKGNFPGRFSGRQFSNSRSEMNVSTLELGDSALYLCASSLEGRGGINEQFFGPGTRLTVL.